This is a list of T cell receptor beta chains from one sample in a study of T cells in Graves' hyperthyroidism and ophthalmopathy. TCRdb fed the multiplex PCR reads into MiXCR, producing one record per CDR3 protein. Here the sample spans some 620,000 distinct CDR3 sequences, around 15% being singletons. Sample: blood. These receptor sequences come from a woman in her 30s with Graves' hyperthyroidism. CDR3s include the opening cysteine and the closing phenylalanine or tryptophan. D genes are given only for firm matches. Not all rows give a size; the values are once, few, many and, for expanded clones, a class.

d_call,j_call,cdr3_length,v_call,clone_size,cdr3_aa,cdr3_nt
.,TRBJ2-1,11,TRBV2,many,CASRVFSEQFF,TGTGCCAGCAGAGTTTTCAGCGAGCAGTTCTTC
TRBD1,TRBJ2-7,15,TRBV6-2/TRBV6-3,.,CASSSTGGTLNEQYF,TGTGCCAGCAGCTCGACAGGGGGGACTCTGAACGAGCAGTACTTC
TRBD2,TRBJ2-1,15,TRBV20-1,.,CSAREGLAGGNEQFF,TGCAGTGCTAGAGAAGGACTAGCGGGAGGCAATGAGCAGTTCTTC
.,TRBJ1-2,13,TRBV6-1,.,CASSKQAPYGYTF,TGTGCCAGCAGTAAGCAGGCCCCCTATGGCTACACCTTC
.,TRBJ2-7,12,TRBV7-9,many,CASSSQNYEQYF,TGTGCCAGCAGCTCCCAGAACTACGAGCAGTACTTC
.,TRBJ2-7,14,TRBV7-6,many,CASSYGSSNYEQYF,TGTGCCAGCAGCTATGGGTCCAGTAACTACGAGCAGTACTTC
TRBD2,TRBJ2-1,15,TRBV20-1,many,CSAIDIAGGSNEQFF,TGCAGTGCTATTGATATAGCGGGAGGGAGTAATGAGCAGTTCTTC
.,TRBJ2-1,14,TRBV6-2/TRBV6-3,many,CASSYATDYNEQFF,TGTGCCAGCAGTTACGCCACGGACTACAATGAGCAGTTCTTC
TRBD2,TRBJ2-2,15,TRBV19,few,CASSTSGPNTGELFF,TGTGCCAGTAGTACTAGCGGGCCGAACACCGGGGAGCTGTTTTTT
.,TRBJ2-7,13,TRBV24-1,many,CATSDQDHYEQYF,TGTGCCACCAGTGATCAGGACCACTACGAGCAGTACTTC
.,TRBJ2-7,16,TRBV6-1,many,CASSGLTPGLTYEQYF,TGTGCCAGCAGTGGACTCACCCCAGGTTTAACCTACGAGCAGTACTTC
TRBD1,TRBJ1-4,14,TRBV25-1,.,CASSGQVRGEKLFF,TGTGCCAGCAGCGGACAGGTTCGGGGGGAAAAACTGTTTTTT
.,TRBJ2-2,14,TRBV11-2,many,CASSHGWNTGELFF,TGTGCCAGCAGCCACGGTTGGAACACCGGGGAGCTGTTTTTT
TRBD2,TRBJ2-7,14,TRBV12-3/TRBV12-4,.,CASSLAGGSPEQYF,TGTGCCAGCAGCCTAGCGGGAGGTTCACCCGAGCAGTACTTC
.,TRBJ2-1,14,TRBV5-1,few,CASRKDLSYNEQFF,TGCGCCAGCAGGAAGGACCTATCCTACAATGAGCAGTTCTTC